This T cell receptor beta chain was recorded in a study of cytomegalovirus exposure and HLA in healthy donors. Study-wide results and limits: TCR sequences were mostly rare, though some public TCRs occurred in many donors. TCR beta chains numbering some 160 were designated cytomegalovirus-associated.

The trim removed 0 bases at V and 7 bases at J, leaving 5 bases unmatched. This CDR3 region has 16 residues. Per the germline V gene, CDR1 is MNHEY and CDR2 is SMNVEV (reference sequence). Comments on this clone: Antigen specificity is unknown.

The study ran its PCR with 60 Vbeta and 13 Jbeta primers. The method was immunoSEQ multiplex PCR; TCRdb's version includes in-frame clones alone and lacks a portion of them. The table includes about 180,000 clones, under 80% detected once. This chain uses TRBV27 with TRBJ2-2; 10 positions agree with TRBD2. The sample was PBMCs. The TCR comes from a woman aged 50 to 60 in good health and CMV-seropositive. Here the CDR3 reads CASSLSSGGAGGELFF. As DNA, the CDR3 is TGTGCCAGCAGTTTATCCAGCGGGGGGGCCGGCGGGGAGCTGTTTTTT.